Presented here are 24 T cell receptor beta chains from one specimen sequenced in a study of radiation and T cells in renal cell carcinoma. This table comes from immunoSEQ multiplex PCR, and its TCRdb copy is limited to in-frame clones, with some not included. This table has 95,000 to 150,000 clones, about four fifths appearing once. Specified time point: blood 2 weeks post-SBRT. Specified treatment: 15 Gy SBRT to primary tumor, nephrectomy 4 weeks later. The sequencing here drew on blood, taken from a patient whose treatment included radiotherapy and nephrectomy. These receptors were obtained from a middle-aged man with renal cell carcinoma.

The chain is built from TRBV7-9 and TRBJ1-5; 7 bases are a match to TRBD1. The germline V gene encodes CDR1 SEHNR and CDR2 FQNEAQ (reference sequence). J lost 2 bases, V lost 5 bases, and 3 bases had no gene match. The CDR3 is 14 amino acids. Written as DNA, the CDR3 is TGTGCCAGCAGCCCGGGGACAGGCAATCAGCCCCAGCATTTT. Translating gives CASSPGTGNQPQHF.

This clone was counted once. This chain uses TRBV5-1 with TRBJ1-5; D is ambiguous. In germline, CDR1 is SGHRS, CDR2 YFSETQ. Trimming left V 2 bases short and J 7 bases short, with 10 bases between. This CDR3 contains 13 residues. The CDR3 loop is CASSFSGDQPQHF. CDR3 DNA: TGCGCCAGCAGCTTTTCAGGTGACCAGCCCCAGCATTTT. Together with reference TRBV5-1 and TRBJ1-5, the CDR3 gives the full variable domain: KAGVTQTPRYLIKTRGQQVTLSCSPISGHRSVSWYQQTPGQGLQFLFEYFSETQRNKGNFPGRFSGRQFSNSRSEMNVSTLELGDSALYLCASSFSGDQPQHFGDGTRLSIL.

CDR3 loop: CASSNRGMGGYTF. The CDR3 coding sequence is TGTGCCAGCAGCAACAGGGGGATGGGTGGCTACACCTTC. The V gene is TRBV6-5, the J gene TRBJ1-2; 8 bases map to TRBD1. After removal of 6 bases from V and 7 bases from J, the junction contained 7 bases not matched to a gene. This CDR3 spans 13 amino acids. Looked up from germline, CDR1 is MNHEY and CDR2 is SVGAGI.

This clone was counted once. This chain joins TRBV5-8 and TRBJ2-7, with 9 bases lining up with TRBD1. This CDR3 region has 14 residues. Germline CDR1 is SGHTS and CDR2 is YDEGEE. With 6 bases clipped from V and 7 bases from J, the junction kept 11 bases outside the gene matches. The CDR3 DNA follows: TGTGCCAGCAACTCGGGACAGGGACGTAGGGAGCAGTACTTC. This gives the protein CASNSGQGRREQYF. The variable domain in full, with the rest retrieved from reference TRBV5-8 and TRBJ2-7, is EAGVTQSPTHLIKTRGQQATLRCSPISGHTSVYWYQQALGLGLQFLLWYDEGEERNRGNFPPRFSGRQFPNYSSELNVNALELEDSALYLCASNSGQGRREQYFGPGTRLTVT.

The gene calls are TRBV2 and TRBJ2-5; 13 bases map to TRBD2. This CDR3 contains 15 residues. Germline values: CDR1 SNHLY, CDR2 FYNNEI. The V and J ends lost 5 bases and 5 bases, in that order; junction bases with no gene match: 5. The CDR3 DNA is TGTGCCAGCAGTCGACTAGCGGGAGGTGGCGAGACCCAGTACTTC. Protein sequence: CASSRLAGGGETQYF.

The rearrangement links TRBV25-1 to TRBJ2-7, with 7 nucleotides matching TRBD2. CDR1 and CDR2 (germline): MGHDK, SYGVNS. J gave up 4 bases and V 3 bases, and 12 bases lay outside the gene matches. The CDR3 loop spans 16 amino acids. CDR3 sequence (DNA): TGTGCCAGCAGTGAGTGGTCGGGGGAGGGCCTGTACGAGCAGTACTTC. Translating it yields CASSEWSGEGLYEQYF.

The rearrangement uses TRBV15 and TRBJ2-3; D is perhaps TRBD1 or TRBD2 (5 bases each). Germline V gene data show CDR1 as LNHNV and CDR2 as YYDKDF (reference sequence). This CDR3 has 16 amino acids. Trimming took off 5 bases at V and 2 bases at J, with 17 bases between the two ends. The CDR3 loop reads CATSHGTTALTDTQYF. CDR3 coding DNA: TGTGCCACCAGCCACGGGACCACAGCCCTCACAGATACGCAGTATTTT.

The rearrangement joins TRBV6-4 to TRBJ2-1; maybe TRBD2 (5 bases). CDR1 MRHNA and CDR2 SNTAGT come from the germline V gene. V lost 4 bases and J 0 bases, leaving 13 bases between the germline ends. The CDR3 runs to 16 residues. The CDR3 spells CASSVAAGGSYNEQFF. DNA of the CDR3: TGTGCCAGCAGTGTTGCAGCCGGAGGCTCCTACAATGAGCAGTTCTTC.

The chain employs TRBV5-4 and TRBJ2-3; 9 bases match TRBD2. CDR1 and CDR2 (germline): SGHNT, YYREEE (reference sequence). With V trimmed by 4 bases and J by 1 base, 4 bases remained unmatched. The CDR3 covers 15 residues. The CDR3 coding sequence is TGTGCCAGCAGCCCACGGACTAGCGGCACAGATACGCAGTATTTT. It encodes CASSPRTSGTDTQYF.

This chain connects TRBV7-2 to TRBJ1-5, with D perhaps TRBD1 (5 bases). The CDR3 is 15 residues long. Looked up from germline, CDR1 is SGHTA and CDR2 is FQGNSA. V was clipped by 3 bases and J by 0 bases, with 9 bases between them. For the CDR3, the DNA is TGTGCCAGCAGCTTTCTGGGGGATAGCAATCAGCCCCAGCATTTT. This sequence encodes CASSFLGDSNQPQHF.

This clone was counted between two and nine times. This chain links TRBV21-1 with TRBJ1-6. TRBV21-1 is termed a pseudogene. This CDR3 has 18 amino acids. CDR3 DNA: TGTGCCAACACACCCTACGGGGACCCCTGGGTCTATAATTCACCCCTCCACTTT. This translates into CANTPYGDPWVYNSPLHF.

The gene calls are TRBV5-1 and TRBJ2-7; D is possibly TRBD1 or TRBD2 (5 bases each). The V end was cut by 2 bases, the J end by 1 base, with 16 bases between. CDR3 length equals 16 residues. From germline, CDR1 is SGHRS and CDR2 YFSETQ. CDR3 nucleotides: TGCGCCAGCAGCTTTCAAATGGGACCGAAGTCCTACGAGCAGTACTTC. Translated: CASSFQMGPKSYEQYF.

Here the CDR3 reads CASSPGGANYGYTF. CDR3 DNA sequence: TGTGCCAGCAGTCCCGGCGGAGCTAACTATGGCTACACCTTC. The chain employs TRBV7-2 and TRBJ1-2; D uncertain. The V end was cut by 6 bases, the J end by 0 bases, with 11 bases between. Germline V lookup: CDR1 SGHTA, CDR2 FQGNSA. This CDR3 has 14 residues.

The table lists this clone with a count of one. The chain links TRBV7-2 to TRBJ2-1; TRBD1 is a possible D gene (8 bases). The CDR3 covers 18 residues. Looked up from germline, CDR1 is SGHTA and CDR2 is FQGNSA. V was clipped by 4 bases and J by 1 base, with 20 bases between them. DNA of the CDR3: TGTGCCAGCAGCTACCAGGGGGCCCAGGGAGGGTCCTACAATGAGCAGTTCTTC. Protein: CASSYQGAQGGSYNEQFF.

The CDR3 here is CASSLKGSSGEYNEQFF. CDR3 coding DNA: TGTGCCAGCAGCTTGAAGGGGTCTAGCGGGGAGTACAATGAGCAGTTCTTC. The gene calls are TRBV5-5 and TRBJ2-1, with 9 nucleotides matching TRBD2. Germline lookup yields CDR1 SGHKS and CDR2 YYEKEE (reference sequence). J gave up 4 bases and V 1 base, and 9 bases lay outside the gene matches. The CDR3 is 17 residues long.

The J gene is TRBJ2-1, the V gene TRBV7-9; no clear D. Looked up from germline, CDR1 is SEHNR and CDR2 is FQNEAQ (reference sequence). Trimming took off 2 bases at V and 8 bases at J, with 10 bases between the two ends. The CDR3 loop spans 13 amino acids. The CDR3 region has the DNA TGTGCCAGCAGCTTAAGTTCGGGCGATGAGCAGTTCTTC. Translating it yields CASSLSSGDEQFF. Looking up the rest from reference TRBV7-9 and TRBJ2-1 gives the full variable domain: DTGVSQNPRHKITKRGQNVTFRCDPISEHNRLYWYRQTLGQGPEFLTYFQNEAQLEKSRLLSDRFSAERPKGSFSTLEIQRTEQGDSAMYLCASSLSSGDEQFFGPGTRLTVL.

This clone was observed a handful of times. The gene calls are TRBV9 and TRBJ1-4; the D is unclear. The CDR3 extends over 15 amino acids. With 3 bases removed from V and 7 bases from J, the gap between germline ends came to 16 bases. CDR1 and CDR2 from the germline V gene are SGDLS and YYNGEE. The CDR3 spells CASSDVAVGSEKLFF. As DNA, the CDR3 is TGTGCCAGCAGCGACGTCGCGGTAGGGTCTGAAAAACTGTTTTTT. Using reference TRBV9 and TRBJ1-4 for the parts outside the CDR3, the full variable domain is DSGVTQTPKHLITATGQRVTLRCSPRSGDLSVYWYQQSLDQGLQFLIQYYNGEERAKGNILERFSAQQFPDLHSELNLSSLELGDSALYFCASSDVAVGSEKLFFGSGTQLSVL.

This chain uses TRBV4-1 with TRBJ2-3; 7 bases align to TRBD2. From germline, CDR1 is MGHRA and CDR2 YSYEKL. The ends lost 4 bases at V and 4 bases at J; junction bases unmatched: 5. This CDR3 has 14 residues. DNA of the CDR3: TGCGCCAGCAGCCGCGAGGCGGGGGCAGATACGCAGTATTTT. The encoded protein is CASSREAGADTQYF.

The chain has TRBV7-6 and TRBJ2-5, with 11 bases that match TRBD2. There are 16 residues in the CDR3. Unmatched junction bases numbered 10, after V lost 5 bases and J lost 5 bases. CDR1 and CDR2 (germline): SGHVS, FNYEAQ. The CDR3 reads CASSPSTSGSGETQYF. In DNA, the CDR3 is TGTGCCAGCAGCCCTAGCACTAGCGGGAGCGGGGAGACCCAGTACTTC. Complete variable domain (other parts from reference TRBV7-6 and TRBJ2-5): GAGVSQSPRYKVTKRGQDVALRCDPISGHVSLYWYRQALGQGPEFLTYFNYEAQQDKSGLPNDRFSAERPEGSISTLTIQRTEQRDSAMYRCASSPSTSGSGETQYFGPGTRLLVL.

This clone was seen only a few times. The chain employs TRBV18 and TRBJ1-1, with a tentative D call TRBD1 (6 bases). This CDR3 comprises 16 residues. V lost 3 bases and J lost 1, with 15 bases in between. The germline V gene has CDR1 KGHSH and CDR2 LQKENI. CDR3 coding DNA: TGTGCCAGCTCACCCGCGAGGGGACACACGAACACTGAAGCTTTCTTT. Its protein product is CASSPARGHTNTEAFF.

The chain employs TRBV25-1 and TRBJ2-3; D is ambiguous. In germline, CDR1 is MGHDK, CDR2 SYGVNS. The V gene lost 5 bases and the J gene lost 1 base, with 16 bases spanning the gap. This CDR3 is built from 16 residues. The CDR3 loop is CASSSSSAWGTDTQYF. Here the CDR3 DNA reads TGTGCCAGCAGTTCCTCTAGTGCCTGGGGCACAGATACGCAGTATTTT.

Only a few counts were recorded for this clone. The J gene is TRBJ2-7, the V gene TRBV4-1, with 8 bases lining up with TRBD2. Germline assignment: CDR1 MGHRA and CDR2 YSYEKL. The CDR3 is 13 amino acids. V shed 0 bases and J 5 bases; nucleotides not matched to a gene: 0. CDR3 amino acids: CASSQEREDEQYF. Written as DNA, the CDR3 is TGCGCCAGCAGCCAAGAGCGGGAGGACGAGCAGTACTTC.

This chain connects TRBV5-1 to TRBJ2-3, with D tentatively TRBD1 (5 bases). There are 16 residues in the CDR3. Germline CDR1 SGHRS, CDR2 YFSETQ. V was cut by 1 base and J by 1 base, with 13 bases left in between. The CDR3 is CASSLWGMTGTDTQYF. In nucleotides, the CDR3 is TGCGCCAGCAGCTTGTGGGGAATGACAGGCACAGATACGCAGTATTTT.

This clone was counted a few times. The gene calls are TRBV4-2 and TRBJ1-1; weak D call: TRBD1 (5 bases). The germline V gene has CDR1 LGHNA and CDR2 YNFKEQ. V shed 4 bases and J shed 7 bases, with 7 bases lying between them. The CDR3 length is 11 residues. The CDR3 here is CASSRTGEAFF. The DNA for the CDR3 is TGTGCCAGCAGCCGAACAGGTGAAGCTTTCTTT.